Reported below is one TCR beta chain. Which antigen it targets is not known. Base qualities are missing; no much larger clone stands one base away. Hyperthyroidism patients were newly diagnosed, with disease duration under 2 months, and aged 18 to 65 years. Patients were excluded if they had other autoimmune diseases, uncontrolled infections, pregnancy or lactation. Clinical symptoms, serum thyroxine, TRAb, thyroid ultrasound and orbital computed tomography formed the basis of the diagnosis. Trizol reagent was used to extract the total RNA, and its quality was then checked on an Agilent 2100 Bioanalyzer. These data originate in a study of Graves' ophthalmopathy and Graves' hyperthyroidism (dated 2018 in TCRdb). Background on the whole study: Hyperthyroidism was considered stable if no progression to ophthalmopathy occurred within 18 months of follow-up. The study used TCR beta repertoire signatures to distinguish Graves' ophthalmopathy from Graves' hyperthyroidism and to predict progression to ophthalmopathy. In total, approximately 130 blood samples were TCR-sequenced: around 42 ophthalmopathy, under 85 hyperthyroidism and approximately 17 hyperthyroidism-to-ophthalmopathy patients. A discovery set of 100 patients (around 44 ophthalmopathy, 60 or so stable hyperthyroidism) was enrolled to explore V-J signatures distinguishing ophthalmopathy from hyperthyroidism. The independent validation cohort included 18 to 20 hyperthyroidism patients plus 17 patients who later progressed from hyperthyroidism to ophthalmopathy. In five to seven hyperthyroidism patients, T-cell repertoires of thyroid tissue and blood were compared. Following sampling, methimazole starting at 30 mg daily was administered to hyperthyroidism patients, and high-dose intravenous methylprednisolone was administered to ophthalmopathy patients. Results the study describes overall, beyond this receptor: Most expanded thyroid clonotypes with a frequency above 0.001 also appeared in blood, which suggests that blood repertoires may reflect the immune response in the thyroid. In validation, the model predicted ophthalmopathy progression with about 71% sensitivity and 72.22% specificity; roughly 11 predicted patients were CT-confirmed with GO in a median of approximately 6.5 months. Ophthalmopathy was separated from stable hyperthyroidism by the 13-signature model with just under 90% sensitivity and around 81% specificity in cross-validation and with 80%/75% in the test set. Sample size was not statistically predetermined, and group allocation was not concealed from the investigators.

For repertoire sequencing, the TCR beta CDR3 regions were amplified from RNA transcripts. The first round was an RT-PCR using HTBI primers with the Qiagen OneStep RT-PCR kit, and this first round was followed by a second-round multiplex PCR, then size selection and purification. Sequencing of the libraries was carried out on an Illumina HiSeq2000 in paired-end mode with 100 bp reads. The authors' analysis ran thus. SOAPnuke was used to process the reads, removing any read that contained adapters or uncalled bases, had a mean Phred below 15, or lacked an exact match to the constant primer or identifier. COPE v1.2.5 was used to merge high-quality paired reads. Each unique nucleotide sequence was treated as a clonotype, and MiTCR v1.1 was used to align the clonotypes to the IMGT TRB V, D and J references. The analysis was limited to V-J combinations with a frequency above 0.0001, which together covered about 99% of repertoires. A TCR clonal expansion and chaos score per V-J combination was defined as the ratio of F50 clonal expansion to chaos observed in the TCRdist matrix. Welch's t-statistics and random forest were used to reduce the features to roughly 14 V-J combinations, which were then used as input to a naive Bayes classifier. The similarity between thyroid and blood repertoires was quantified using the Morisita-Horn index. Through fastp at Q25 and MiXCR, TCRdb rebuilt clones from the public reads, retaining in-frame beta chains. Records with the same CDR3 protein are collapsed into one entry carrying the most frequent genes and DNA. The V and J calls shown here were made by TCRdb, not taken from the authors' results. The sample contains about 600,000 distinct CDR3 sequences, under 45% of them found a single time. The ten largest clones take up 3.5% to 5% of the sample.

The CDR3 runs 12 residues from the cysteine to the phenylalanine. This entry keeps only the CDR3 DNA: 36 bases, framed from base 1. V is shortened by 6 bases, J by 8 bases, and the region joining them spans 11 bases. Sequenced sample: peripheral blood or thyroid tissue (not recorded which). The TCR sequence derives from an adult man with Graves' hyperthyroidism. Rearrangement joined TRBV12-3 or TRBV12-4 to TRBJ2-1, with a tentative D gene TRBD2 over 7 matching bases. The CDR3 reads as follows: CASRRGGDEQFF. The DNA sequence is as follows: TGTGCCAGCAGGCGAGGGGGGGATGAGCAGTTCTTC.